This T cell receptor (beta chain) appears in the sequencing data of a study of cytomegalovirus exposure and HLA in healthy donors. In the PCR, 60 Vbeta and 13 Jbeta primers were used. Some clones are missing from TCRdb's copy, which holds only in-frame ones; the method was immunoSEQ multiplex PCR. The repertoire holds about 150,000 clones, with 78% as singletons. As to this clone: The sample holds other DNA sequences that translate to the same CDR3.

What was sequenced was PBMCs. The TCR originated in a woman aged 35 to 49 in good health and CMV-seropositive.

The CDR3 here is CASSPGQGNTEAFF. In nucleotides, the CDR3 is TGTGCCAGCAGCCCTGGACAGGGGAACACTGAAGCTTTCTTT. V is TRBV7-6 and J is TRBJ1-1; 8 positions match TRBD1. Trimming took 5 bases from V and 1 from J; bases not matched to a gene: 3. The germline V gene encodes CDR1 SGHVS and CDR2 FNYEAQ. CDR3 size: 14 residues.